These 31 T cell receptor beta chains share one sample of origin, sequenced in a study of identical twins. One entry per CDR3 protein results from TCRdb running MiXCR on the 5' RACE reads. The sample contains approximately 620,000 distinct CDR3 sequences, about 9.4% of which appear only once. The same data also contributed to another study, on yellow fever vaccine responses in identical twins.

Sequencing used PBMCs. The receptors derive from a woman aged 18-30 years in good health.

V gene TRBV29-1 combines with J gene TRBJ2-7; TRBD1 matches at 9 bases. Trimming cost V 1 base and J 3 bases; bases outside gene matches: 7. Germline-derived CDR1 and CDR2 are SQVTM and ANQGSEA. The CDR3 runs to 15 residues. CDR3 residues: CSVEGGQGNNYEQYF. CDR3 DNA sequence: TGCAGCGTTGAAGGGGGACAGGGTAACAACTACGAGCAGTACTTC.

The gene calls are TRBV28 and TRBJ2-7; 7 bases match TRBD1. Germline V CDR1 and CDR2: MDHEN, SYDVKM. J was trimmed by 6 bases and V by 6 bases; bases with no gene match: 8. There are 13 residues in the CDR3. CDR3 amino acids: CASSLTQGSEQYF. The CDR3, as DNA: TGTGCCAGCAGCTTGACACAGGGGAGCGAGCAGTACTTC.

The chain uses TRBV21-1 and TRBJ2-7; TRBD2, as called in the table, went unchecked against the DNA. TRBV21-1 is given as a pseudogene. This CDR3 has 19 amino acids. The CDR3 loop reads CASGSEQILTGTSVYEQYF. The CDR3 DNA reads as TGTGCCAGCGGAAGCGAACAGATCTTAACCGGGACTAGCGTCTACGAGCAGTACTTC.

This clonotype showed up many times. J is TRBJ2-1 and V is TRBV18; 8 nucleotides align to TRBD1. The V gene end was trimmed by 3 bases and the J gene end by 8 bases; junction bases not matched to a gene: 3. The germline V gene has CDR1 KGHSH and CDR2 LQKENI. The CDR3 totals 13 residues. The CDR3 here is CASSPSTGDEQFF. The CDR3 region has the DNA TGTGCCAGCTCACCCTCGACAGGGGATGAGCAGTTCTTC.

The chain recombines TRBV4-3 with TRBJ2-5; perhaps TRBD1 as D (6 bases). Trimming removed 3 bases from V and 7 bases from J, with 15 bases in between. This CDR3 region has 14 residues. In germline, CDR1 is LGHNA, CDR2 YSLEER. CDR3 nucleotides: TGCGCCAGCAGCCAGGTACAGGGCGACGGGACCCAGTACTTC. Translated: CASSQVQGDGTQYF.

This clonotype was recorded a few times. The chain joins TRBV5-1 to TRBJ2-5, with TRBD1 as a possible D gene (6 bases). The V gene's germline CDR1 is SGHRS and CDR2 YFSETQ. Trimming shortened V by 0 bases and J by 7 bases, and 16 bases separated the two germline ends. This CDR3 is built from 15 residues. The CDR3 loop is CASSLVAGDEGTQYF. The DNA for the CDR3 is TGCGCCAGCAGCTTGGTGGCAGGGGATGAGGGGACCCAGTACTTC. Based on the CDR3 plus reference TRBV5-1 and TRBJ2-5, the full variable domain is KAGVTQTPRYLIKTRGQQVTLSCSPISGHRSVSWYQQTPGQGLQFLFEYFSETQRNKGNFPGRFSGRQFSNSRSEMNVSTLELGDSALYLCASSLVAGDEGTQYFGPGTRLLVL.

The rearrangement joins TRBV6-1 to TRBJ2-3, with 11 bases lining up with TRBD2. CDR1 and CDR2 from the germline V gene are MNHNS and SASEGT. The junction had 6 bases not matched to a gene; V was cut back by 5 bases and J by 2 bases. This CDR3 comprises 16 residues. CDR3 bases: TGTGCCAGCAGTCGCATGACTAGCGGGGCCACAGATACGCAGTATTTT. Its protein is CASSRMTSGATDTQYF.

Concerning this clonotype: A junction boundary mismatches the germline segment, possibly from a read error. This rearrangement joins TRBV30 to TRBJ2-7; 7 bases are a match to TRBD1. This CDR3 region has 16 residues. Per the germline V gene, CDR1 is GTSNPN and CDR2 is SVGIG (reference sequence). This CDR3 is CARSEVPPGTAYEQYF. For the CDR3, the DNA is TGTGCCCGGAGCGAAGTCCCCCCGGGGACAGCTTACGAGCAGTACTTC.

V usage is TRBV7-2 and J usage is TRBJ1-4, with D maybe TRBD1 (5 bases). The CDR3 length is 15 residues. The V end was cut by 4 bases, the J end by 0 bases, with 9 bases between. Germline V gene data show CDR1 as SGHTA and CDR2 as FQGNSA. The CDR3 sequence is CASSWGRSTNEKLFF. The CDR3 DNA is TGTGCCAGCAGCTGGGGACGGTCAACTAATGAAAAACTGTTTTTT.

The chain employs TRBV20-1 and TRBJ2-7, with D possibly matching TRBD1 (6 bases). The CDR3 length is 12 residues. Deletions cut 3 bases from V and 7 bases from J, with 13 bases between. CDR1 and CDR2 from the germline V gene are DFQATT and SNEGSKA (reference sequence). The CDR3, as DNA: TGCAGTGCTAGGGACAGCGCTGGGGAGCAGTACTTC. Amino acids: CSARDSAGEQYF.

This clonotype came up a few times. The rearrangement links TRBV4-2 to TRBJ2-3; perhaps TRBD1 as D (5 bases). Germline CDR1 and CDR2: LGHNA and YNFKEQ. CDR3 size: 18 residues. The V and J ends lost 1 base and 2 bases respectively, with 19 bases between them. The CDR3 DNA reads TGTGCCAGCAGCCAAGTCAGGGTTCAGGGTCTTAACACAGATACGCAGTATTTT. Protein product: CASSQVRVQGLNTDTQYF.

This clonotype has just a few counts. The CDR3 spells CASSYQTRNEQFF. The CDR3 DNA sequence: TGTGCCAGCAGTTACCAGACTAGGAATGAGCAGTTCTTC. The rearrangement links TRBV6-2 or TRBV6-3 to TRBJ2-1, with TRBD2 as a possible D gene (6 bases). The germline CDR1 and CDR2 sequences are MNHEY and SVGEGT. Trimming took off 2 bases at V and 7 bases at J, with 9 bases between the two ends. The CDR3 consists of 13 residues.

This clonotype has ten or more counts. V is TRBV5-1 and J is TRBJ2-2; the D call may be TRBD1 or TRBD2 (5 bases each). V was pared by 2 bases and J by 1 base, with 9 bases between. CDR1 and CDR2 (germline): SGHRS, YFSETQ. The CDR3 covers 15 residues. The CDR3 coding sequence is TGCGCCAGCAGCTTACGGGGCGTGAACACCGGGGAGCTGTTTTTT. It specifies CASSLRGVNTGELFF.

The table lists this clonotype with many counts. The chain is built from TRBV5-1 and TRBJ2-5; 10 bases fit TRBD2. V lost 2 bases to trimming and J lost 1 base; unmatched junction nucleotides: 8. The CDR3 consists of 17 residues. Germline V gives CDR1 SGHRS, CDR2 YFSETQ. The CDR3 region is CASSFKSSGGAQETQYF. The CDR3 DNA sequence: TGCGCCAGCAGCTTCAAATCTAGCGGGGGAGCCCAAGAGACCCAGTACTTC.

This sequence joins TRBV2 and TRBJ1-6; 8 bases map to TRBD1. Germline V gene lookup returns CDR1 SNHLY and CDR2 FYNNEI. V shed 1 base, J shed 12 bases, and the junction held 5 bases outside the gene matches. The CDR3 loop spans 14 amino acids. CDR3 sequence reads: CASSEEGQGIPLHF. The CDR3 DNA follows: TGTGCCAGCAGTGAAGAAGGACAGGGCATACCCCTCCACTTT.

V gene TRBV3-1 combines with J gene TRBJ2-7, with D uncertain. V lost 0 bases and J lost 2, with 11 bases in between. The CDR3 is 15 amino acids. CDR1 is LGHDT, CDR2 YNNKEL, per germline (reference sequence). The CDR3: CASSQDFAIAYEQYF. For the CDR3, the DNA is TGTGCCAGCAGCCAAGATTTTGCTATCGCCTACGAGCAGTACTTC.

V gene TRBV7-2 combines with J gene TRBJ2-7; 9 bases map to TRBD2. The CDR3 sequence is 13 residues long. The J segment lost 7 bases and the V segment lost 4 bases, leaving 5 bases of the junction unmatched. Germline V gene lookup returns CDR1 SGHTA and CDR2 FQGNSA. The CDR3 sequence: CASSSSGNKEQYF. Written as DNA, the CDR3 is TGTGCCAGCAGCTCTAGCGGGAACAAGGAGCAGTACTTC.

This clonotype was counted at least ten times. This sequence joins TRBV20-1 and TRBJ2-3, with D maybe TRBD1 (5 bases). Germline CDR1 DFQATT, CDR2 SNEGSKA (reference sequence). The CDR3 length is 13 residues. V was trimmed by 5 bases and J by 1 base, leaving 10 bases between them. The chain's CDR3 is CSARLGGTDTQYF. CDR3 in DNA: TGCAGTGCTCGTCTAGGGGGCACAGATACGCAGTATTTT.

This clonotype was seen a handful of times. The genes are TRBV10-2 and TRBJ2-5; the D is unclear. Per the germline V gene, CDR1 is WSHSY and CDR2 is SAAADI. The CDR3 has 16 residues. Trimming pared 4 bases from V and 4 bases from J, leaving 19 bases between. Written as DNA, the CDR3 is TGCGCCAGCAGTGGGATGGGGTCTACAACTCCAGAGACCCAGTACTTC. Translated: CASSGMGSTTPETQYF.

There are a few counts of this clonotype. The chain couples TRBV3-1 to TRBJ2-7; the D call may be TRBD1 or TRBD2 (5 bases each). The length of the CDR3 is 16 residues. Germline V gene lookup returns CDR1 LGHDT and CDR2 YNNKEL (reference sequence). Deletions cut 3 bases from V and 2 bases from J, with 17 bases between. CDR3 sequence reads: CASSQGPGPSTYEQYF. CDR3 nucleotide sequence: TGTGCCAGCAGCCAGGGACCGGGACCCAGTACCTACGAGCAGTACTTC.

This clonotype has at least ten counts. This chain connects TRBV7-9 to TRBJ2-2, with no clear D. This CDR3 is built from 17 residues. Germline assignment: CDR1 SEHNR and CDR2 FQNEAQ (reference sequence). V lost 5 bases and J 4 bases, leaving 20 bases between the germline ends. CDR3 sequence (DNA): TGTGCCAGCAGCCCCATACCACCTCACAGCAGCACCGGGGAGCTGTTTTTT. As protein: CASSPIPPHSSTGELFF.

This clonotype came up many times. This chain joins TRBV7-2 and TRBJ2-1; D not certain. CDR3 length: 15 amino acids. CDR1 is SGHTA, CDR2 FQGNSA, per germline. Trimming cost V 2 bases and J 2 bases, with 10 bases left between them. The CDR3 coding sequence is TGTGCCAGCAGCTTATCCCTCGCCCCCTACAATGAGCAGTTCTTC. Amino acids: CASSLSLAPYNEQFF.

The table lists this clonotype with a few counts. The V gene is TRBV7-2, the J gene TRBJ2-1; a weak D match, TRBD2 (5 bases). This CDR3 is 13 amino acids long. Germline V gene data show CDR1 as SGHTA and CDR2 as FQGNSA. Trimming cost V 5 bases and J 9 bases, with 14 bases left between them. The CDR3 DNA reads TGTGCCAGCAGCCAGTCGGGGTATGGTGAGCAGTTCTTC. It is translated as CASSQSGYGEQFF.

The V and J genes are TRBV7-2 and TRBJ1-4; TRBD1 agrees at 8 bases. The CDR3 spans 14 residues. V lost 5 bases and J lost 8; bases outside the gene matches: 7. The germline V gene encodes CDR1 SGHTA and CDR2 FQGNSA. The CDR3 DNA is TGTGCCAGCAGCCCTGGACAGGGATGGGAAAAACTGTTTTTT. Protein product: CASSPGQGWEKLFF.

This clonotype was observed many times. This chain links TRBV10-3 with TRBJ2-2; 15 bases are a match to TRBD2. CDR1 and CDR2 from the germline V gene are ENHRY and SYGVKD. The ends lost 8 bases at V and 1 base at J; junction bases unmatched: 11. The CDR3 is made up of 19 amino acids. Written as DNA, the CDR3 is TGTGCCATCTATCCTCGGACTAGCGGGGGGGCTGTGAACACCGGGGAGCTGTTTTTT. Its translation is CAIYPRTSGGAVNTGELFF.

This clonotype turned up a few times. The chain couples TRBV7-9 to TRBJ2-5; 10 nucleotides agree with TRBD2. The germline V gene encodes CDR1 SEHNR and CDR2 FQNEAQ (reference sequence). The CDR3 consists of 16 residues. After removal of 6 bases from V and 2 bases from J, the junction contained 9 bases not matched to a gene. DNA for the CDR3: TGTGCCAGCAGACCCGGGGATAGCGGGAGGCAAGAGACCCAGTACTTC. Its translation: CASRPGDSGRQETQYF.

In its sample, this clonotype was seen many times. The chain has TRBV11-2 and TRBJ2-3; 13 bases fit TRBD2. V shed 1 base, J shed 2 bases, and the junction held 6 bases outside the gene matches. The CDR3 spans 18 residues. The germline V gene encodes CDR1 SGHAT and CDR2 FQNNGV. The DNA for the CDR3 is TGTGCCAGCAGCTTAGTAGGACTAGCGGGGGTAAACACAGATACGCAGTATTTT. Translating it yields CASSLVGLAGVNTDTQYF.

The CDR3 here is CASSTGQFTEAFF. DNA of the CDR3: TGTGCCAGCAGTACCGGACAGTTCACTGAAGCTTTCTTT. The V call is TRBV6-6, the J call TRBJ1-1; D may be TRBD1 (6 bases). Trimming took off 5 bases at V and 4 bases at J, with 11 bases between the two ends. Germline assignment: CDR1 MNHNY and CDR2 SVGAGI (reference sequence). CDR3 length equals 13 residues.

This clonotype was counted many times. This chain uses TRBV5-1 with TRBJ2-3; D gene uncertain. Trimming pared 0 bases from V and 0 bases from J, leaving 8 bases between. This CDR3 is 15 amino acids long. From germline, CDR1 is SGHRS and CDR2 YFSETQ. CDR3: CASSLADPSTDTQYF. CDR3 DNA sequence: TGCGCCAGCAGCTTGGCGGACCCTAGCACAGATACGCAGTATTTT.

V is TRBV7-9 and J is TRBJ2-1; D might be TRBD2 (5 bases). The CDR3 contains 16 residues. Germline V gene lookup returns CDR1 SEHNR and CDR2 FQNEAQ (reference sequence). The V end was cut by 1 base, the J end by 1 base, with 11 bases between. The CDR3 loop is CASSLGSSGSYNEQFF. The CDR3 coding sequence is TGTGCCAGCAGCTTAGGGTCCAGCGGTTCCTACAATGAGCAGTTCTTC. The full variable domain, completed using reference TRBV7-9 and TRBJ2-1, is DTGVSQNPRHKITKRGQNVTFRCDPISEHNRLYWYRQTLGQGPEFLTYFQNEAQLEKSRLLSDRFSAERPKGSFSTLEIQRTEQGDSAMYLCASSLGSSGSYNEQFFGPGTRLTVL.

This clonotype was observed at least ten times. The chain links TRBV11-2 to TRBJ2-3; 8 positions agree with TRBD1. The germline V gene encodes CDR1 SGHAT and CDR2 FQNNGV. J lost 3 bases, V lost 1 base, and 6 bases had no gene match. This CDR3 has 16 amino acids. CDR3 coding DNA: TGTGCCAGCAGCTTAGGGCAGGGGGCGAAGACAGATACGCAGTATTTT. Translation: CASSLGQGAKTDTQYF.